This entry is about one TCR beta chain. The antigen is not known. The data belong to a study of T cell responses to AZD1222 COVID-19 vaccine. Notes on the study in general: White British donors predominated, females outnumbered males, and clonal diversity was possibly underestimated.

TCRdb's copy holds only in-frame clones and misses some; the assay was immunoSEQ multiplex PCR. The sample contains some 75,000 clones, nearly 90% of which appear only once. Looked up from germline, CDR1 is MNHEY and CDR2 is SVGAGI. Trimming removed 6 bases from V and 8 bases from J; junction bases left unmatched: 8. The CDR3 extends over 13 amino acids. The TCR was taken from an adult in good health. V and J are TRBV6-5 and TRBJ1-2, with 8 nucleotides matching TRBD1. Source: peripheral blood, taken on day 0 of AZD1222 vaccination. The CDR3 loop reads CASRLQGVQGYTF. The CDR3 region has the DNA TGTGCCAGCAGACTACAGGGGGTTCAGGGCTACACCTTC.